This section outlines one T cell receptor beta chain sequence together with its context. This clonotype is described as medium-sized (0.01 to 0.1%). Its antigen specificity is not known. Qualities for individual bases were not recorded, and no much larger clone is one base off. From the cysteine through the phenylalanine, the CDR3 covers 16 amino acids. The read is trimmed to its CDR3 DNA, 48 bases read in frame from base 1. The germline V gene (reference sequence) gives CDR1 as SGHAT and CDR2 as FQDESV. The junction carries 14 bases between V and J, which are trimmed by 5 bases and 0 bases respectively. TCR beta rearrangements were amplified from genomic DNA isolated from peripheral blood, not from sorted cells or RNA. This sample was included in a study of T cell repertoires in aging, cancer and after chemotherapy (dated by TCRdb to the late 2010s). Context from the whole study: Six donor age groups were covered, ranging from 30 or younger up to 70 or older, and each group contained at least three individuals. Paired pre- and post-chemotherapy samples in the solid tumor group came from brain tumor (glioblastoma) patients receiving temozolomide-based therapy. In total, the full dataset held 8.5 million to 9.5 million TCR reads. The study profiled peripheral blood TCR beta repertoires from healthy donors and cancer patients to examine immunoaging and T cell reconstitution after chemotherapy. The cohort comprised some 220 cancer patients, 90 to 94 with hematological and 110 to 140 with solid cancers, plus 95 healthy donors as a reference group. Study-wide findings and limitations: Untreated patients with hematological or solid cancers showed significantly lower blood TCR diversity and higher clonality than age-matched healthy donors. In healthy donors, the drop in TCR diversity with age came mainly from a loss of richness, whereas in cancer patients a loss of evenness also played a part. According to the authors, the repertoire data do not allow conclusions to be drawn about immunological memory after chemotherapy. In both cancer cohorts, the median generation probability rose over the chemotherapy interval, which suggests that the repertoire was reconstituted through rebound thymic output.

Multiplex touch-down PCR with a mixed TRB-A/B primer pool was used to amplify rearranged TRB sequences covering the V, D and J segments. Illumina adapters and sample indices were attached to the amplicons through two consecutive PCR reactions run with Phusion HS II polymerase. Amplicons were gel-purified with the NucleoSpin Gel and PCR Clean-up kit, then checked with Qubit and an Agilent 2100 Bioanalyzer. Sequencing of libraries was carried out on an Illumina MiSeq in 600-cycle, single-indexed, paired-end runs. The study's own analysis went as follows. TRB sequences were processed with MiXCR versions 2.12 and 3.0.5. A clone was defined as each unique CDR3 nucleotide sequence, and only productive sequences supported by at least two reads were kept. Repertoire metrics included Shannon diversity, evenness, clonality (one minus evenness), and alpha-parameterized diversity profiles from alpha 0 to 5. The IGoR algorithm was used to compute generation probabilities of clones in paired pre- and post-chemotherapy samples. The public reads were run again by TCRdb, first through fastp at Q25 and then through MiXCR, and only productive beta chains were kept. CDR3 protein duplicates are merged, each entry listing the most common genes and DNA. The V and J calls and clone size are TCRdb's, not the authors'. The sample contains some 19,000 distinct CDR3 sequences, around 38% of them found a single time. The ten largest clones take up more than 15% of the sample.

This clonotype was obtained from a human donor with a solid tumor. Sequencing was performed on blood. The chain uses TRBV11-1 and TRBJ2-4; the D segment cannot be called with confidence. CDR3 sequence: CASSTRTFSAKNIQYF. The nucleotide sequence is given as TGTGCCAGCAGCACCCGGACCTTCTCAGCCAAAAACATTCAGTACTTC.